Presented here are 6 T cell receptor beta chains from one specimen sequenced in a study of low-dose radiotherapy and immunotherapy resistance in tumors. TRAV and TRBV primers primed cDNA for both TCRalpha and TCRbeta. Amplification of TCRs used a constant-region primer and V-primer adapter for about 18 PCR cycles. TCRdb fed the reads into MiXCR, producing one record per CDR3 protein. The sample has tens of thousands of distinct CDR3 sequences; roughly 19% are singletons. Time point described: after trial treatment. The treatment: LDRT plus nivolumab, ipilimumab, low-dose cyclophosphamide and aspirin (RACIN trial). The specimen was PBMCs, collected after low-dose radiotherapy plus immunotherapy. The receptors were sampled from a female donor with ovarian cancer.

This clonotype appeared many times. The chain's CDR3 is CASSPRNTDTQYF. The DNA for the CDR3 is TGTGCCAGCAGCCCTCGAAACACAGATACGCAGTATTTT. The chain combines TRBV28 with TRBJ2-3; D uncertain. Germline V CDR1 and CDR2: MDHEN, SYDVKM. The CDR3 consists of 13 residues. V was pared by 6 bases and J by 2 bases, with 9 bases between. The full variable domain, completed using reference TRBV28 and TRBJ2-3, is DVKVTQSSRYLVKRTGEKVFLECVQDMDHENMFWYRQDPGLGLRLIYFSYDVKMKEKGDIPEGYSVSREKKERFSLILESASTNQTSMYLCASSPRNTDTQYFGPGTRLTVL.

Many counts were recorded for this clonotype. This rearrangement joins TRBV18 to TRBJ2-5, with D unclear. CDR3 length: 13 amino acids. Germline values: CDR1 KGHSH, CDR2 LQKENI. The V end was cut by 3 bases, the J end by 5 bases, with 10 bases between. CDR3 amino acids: CASSPRSVETQYF. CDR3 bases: TGTGCCAGCTCACCCAGAAGCGTGGAGACCCAGTACTTC.

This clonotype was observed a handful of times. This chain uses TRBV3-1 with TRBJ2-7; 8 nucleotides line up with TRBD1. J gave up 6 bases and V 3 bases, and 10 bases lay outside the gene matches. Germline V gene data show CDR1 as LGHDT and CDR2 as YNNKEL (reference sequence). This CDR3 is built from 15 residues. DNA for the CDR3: TGTGCCAGCAGCCAGCGGACAGGGTTTATGGGCGAGCAGTACTTC. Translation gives CASSQRTGFMGEQYF.

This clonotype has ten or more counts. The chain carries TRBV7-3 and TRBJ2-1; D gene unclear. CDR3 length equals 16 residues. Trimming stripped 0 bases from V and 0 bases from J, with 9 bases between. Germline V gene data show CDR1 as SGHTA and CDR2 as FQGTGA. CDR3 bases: TGTGCCAGCAGCTTAACTGGGGTCGACTCCTACAATGAGCAGTTCTTC. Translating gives CASSLTGVDSYNEQFF.

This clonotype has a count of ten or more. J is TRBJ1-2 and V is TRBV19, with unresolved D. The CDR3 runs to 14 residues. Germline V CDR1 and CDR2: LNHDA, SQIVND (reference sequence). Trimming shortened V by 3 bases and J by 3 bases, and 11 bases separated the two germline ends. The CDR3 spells CASSIRPMHYGYTF. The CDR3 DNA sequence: TGTGCCAGTAGTATCCGCCCCATGCACTATGGCTACACCTTC.

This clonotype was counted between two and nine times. The CDR3 coding sequence is TGTGCCAGTCTCCATCAGACGAACACTGAAGCTTTCTTT. It is translated as CASLHQTNTEAFF. V gene TRBV19 combines with J gene TRBJ1-1; D not certain. The germline CDR1 and CDR2 sequences are LNHDA and SQIVND (reference sequence). The CDR3 has 13 residues. Between the trimmed V and J ends, which lost 8 bases and 1 base, there was a span of 11 bases.